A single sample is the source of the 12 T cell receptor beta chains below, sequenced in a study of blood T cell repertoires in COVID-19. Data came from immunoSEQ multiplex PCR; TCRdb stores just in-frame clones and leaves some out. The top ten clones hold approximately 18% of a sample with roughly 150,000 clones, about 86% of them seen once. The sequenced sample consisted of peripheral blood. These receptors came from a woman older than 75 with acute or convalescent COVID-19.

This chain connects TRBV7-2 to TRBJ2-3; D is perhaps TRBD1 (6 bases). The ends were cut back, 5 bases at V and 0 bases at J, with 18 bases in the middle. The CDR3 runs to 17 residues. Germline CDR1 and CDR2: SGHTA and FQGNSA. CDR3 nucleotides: TGTGCCAGCAGCCGGCCGGAGGACAGATATAGCACAGATACGCAGTATTTT. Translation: CASSRPEDRYSTDTQYF.

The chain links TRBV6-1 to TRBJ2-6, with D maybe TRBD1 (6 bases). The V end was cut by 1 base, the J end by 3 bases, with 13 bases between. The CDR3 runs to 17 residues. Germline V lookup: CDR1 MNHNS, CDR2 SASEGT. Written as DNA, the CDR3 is TGTGCCAGCAGTGAAGAAGTAGGGGGTTTTGGGGCCAACGTCCTGACTTTC. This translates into CASSEEVGGFGANVLTF.

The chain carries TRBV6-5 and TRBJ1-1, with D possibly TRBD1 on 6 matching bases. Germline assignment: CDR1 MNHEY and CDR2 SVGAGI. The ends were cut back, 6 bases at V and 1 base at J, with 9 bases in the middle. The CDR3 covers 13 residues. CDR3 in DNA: TGTGCCAGCAGCCAGACAGGGAACACTGAAGCTTTCTTT. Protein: CASSQTGNTEAFF.

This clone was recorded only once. Written as DNA, the CDR3 is TGCGCCAGCAGTGAGTCACGGACAACGACTGAAGCTTTCTTT. This translates into CASSESRTTTEAFF. The rearrangement links TRBV10-1 to TRBJ1-1; possibly TRBD1 for D (5 bases). The CDR3 is 14 amino acids. Trimming cost V 0 bases and J 5 bases, with 10 bases left between them. Germline V gene lookup returns CDR1 WNHNN and CDR2 SYGVQD (reference sequence).

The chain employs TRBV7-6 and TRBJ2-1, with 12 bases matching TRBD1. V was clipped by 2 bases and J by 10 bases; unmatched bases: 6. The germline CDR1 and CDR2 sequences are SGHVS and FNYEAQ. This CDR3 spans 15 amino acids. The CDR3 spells CASSLKGTGGREQFF. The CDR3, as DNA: TGTGCCAGCAGCTTAAAAGGGACAGGGGGCAGGGAGCAGTTCTTC.

For the CDR3, the DNA is TGTGCCAGCCGGACAGGGTGGAATTCACCCCTCCACTTT. Translation gives CASRTGWNSPLHF. This chain connects TRBV12-3 or TRBV12-4 to TRBJ1-6; 8 positions agree with TRBD1. The CDR3 spans 13 residues. The V segment lost 8 bases and the J segment 7 bases; nucleotides outside the gene matches: 4.

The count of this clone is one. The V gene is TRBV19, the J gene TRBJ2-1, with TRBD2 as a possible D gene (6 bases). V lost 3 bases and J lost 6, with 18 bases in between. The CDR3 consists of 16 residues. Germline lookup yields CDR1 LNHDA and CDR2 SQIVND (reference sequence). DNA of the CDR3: TGTGCCAGTAGTATTTTTGGCGGGATCCCTTCCAATGAGCAGTTCTTC. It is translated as CASSIFGGIPSNEQFF.

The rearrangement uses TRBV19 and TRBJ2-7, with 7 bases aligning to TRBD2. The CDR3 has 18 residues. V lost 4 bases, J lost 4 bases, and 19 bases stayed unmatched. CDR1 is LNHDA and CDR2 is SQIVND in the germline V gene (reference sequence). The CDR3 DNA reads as TGTGCCAGTAGTACTGGAGGGGTTGCTAGCGGAGGGGCGTACGAGCAGTACTTC. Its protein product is CASSTGGVASGGAYEQYF. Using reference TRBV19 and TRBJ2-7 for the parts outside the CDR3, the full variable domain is DGGITQSPKYLFRKEGQNVTLSCEQNLNHDAMYWYRQDPGQGLRLIYYSQIVNDFQKGDIAEGYSVSREKKESFPLTVTSAQKNPTAFYLCASSTGGVASGGAYEQYFGPGTRLTVT.

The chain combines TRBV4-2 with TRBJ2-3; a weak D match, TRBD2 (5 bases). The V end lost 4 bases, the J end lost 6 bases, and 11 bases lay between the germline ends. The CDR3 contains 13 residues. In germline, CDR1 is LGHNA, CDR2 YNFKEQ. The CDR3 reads CASSPEPGDTQYF. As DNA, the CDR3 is TGTGCCAGCAGCCCCGAGCCGGGGGATACGCAGTATTTT.

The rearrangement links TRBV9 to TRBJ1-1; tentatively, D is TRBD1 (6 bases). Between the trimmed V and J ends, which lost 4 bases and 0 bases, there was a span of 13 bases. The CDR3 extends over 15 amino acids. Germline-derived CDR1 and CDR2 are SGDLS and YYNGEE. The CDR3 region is CASSSETGMNTEAFF. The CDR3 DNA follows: TGTGCCAGCAGCTCTGAGACAGGAATGAACACTGAAGCTTTCTTT.

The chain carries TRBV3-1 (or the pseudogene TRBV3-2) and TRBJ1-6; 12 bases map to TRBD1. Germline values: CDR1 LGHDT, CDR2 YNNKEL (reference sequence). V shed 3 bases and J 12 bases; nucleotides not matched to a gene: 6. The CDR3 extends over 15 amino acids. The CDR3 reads CASSHPGQGALPLHF. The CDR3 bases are TGTGCCAGCAGCCACCCGGGACAGGGGGCTTTACCCCTCCACTTT.

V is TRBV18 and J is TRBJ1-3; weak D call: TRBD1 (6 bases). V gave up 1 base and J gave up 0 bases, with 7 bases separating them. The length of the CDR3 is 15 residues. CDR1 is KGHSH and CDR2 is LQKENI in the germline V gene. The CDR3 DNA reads TGTGCCAGCTCACCACAGGGGGTCTCTGGAAACACCATATATTTT. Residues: CASSPQGVSGNTIYF.